A single sample is the source of the 5 T cell receptor beta chains below, sequenced in a study of CD8 T cells in Susac syndrome. The RNA input was 0.5 to 1 ug, and it was reverse transcribed with random hexamers. TCRdb independently ran MiXCR on the immunoSEQ multiplex PCR reads; one entry per CDR3 protein. The table has over 80,000 distinct CDR3 sequences, 94% seen once. Material for sequencing was CD8+ T cells from PBMCs. The receptors shown here come from a human donor with Susac syndrome.

As to this clonotype: At one of its ends the junction is not consistent with the germline gene, which may arise from a read error. The genes are TRBV18 and TRBJ2-2, with D unclear. The CDR3 runs 13 residues. Germline V gives CDR1 KGHSH, CDR2 LQKENI. For the CDR3, the DNA is TGTGCCAGCTCACCACCAAACATCGGGGAGCTGTTTTTT. Translation: CASSPPNIGELFF.

This clonotype has just one count. This chain uses TRBV7-9 with TRBJ2-5; D gene uncertain. This CDR3 spans 15 amino acids. V was pared by 1 base and J by 3 bases, with 12 bases between. Germline loops: CDR1 SEHNR, CDR2 FQNEAQ (reference sequence). In nucleotides, the CDR3 is TGTGCCAGCAGCTTAGAGCTCGATACCAAAGAGACCCAGTACTTC. Protein product: CASSLELDTKETQYF.

The chain joins TRBV5-8 to TRBJ2-1, with D perhaps TRBD1 or TRBD2 (6 bases each). CDR1 is SGHTS and CDR2 is YDEGEE in the germline V gene. The CDR3 is 13 amino acids. V was pared by 2 bases and J by 6 bases, with 9 bases between. CDR3 in amino acids: CASSFGGGNEQFF. The CDR3 coding sequence is TGTGCCAGCAGCTTCGGGGGCGGCAATGAGCAGTTCTTC.

This chain connects TRBV7-9 to TRBJ2-7; D possibly corresponds to TRBD1 (6 bases). Germline V CDR1 and CDR2: SEHNR, FQNEAQ (reference sequence). Trimming shortened V by 6 bases and J by 2 bases, and 20 bases separated the two germline ends. The CDR3 loop spans 16 amino acids. The DNA of the CDR3 is TGTGCCAGCAGTTCCTCCTCCGGGACACAGGCCTACGAGCAGTACTTC. Residues: CASSSSSGTQAYEQYF. The full variable domain, with the rest looked up from reference TRBV7-9 and TRBJ2-7, is DTGVSQNPRHKITKRGQNVTFRCDPISEHNRLYWYRQTLGQGPEFLTYFQNEAQLEKSRLLSDRFSAERPKGSFSTLEIQRTEQGDSAMYLCASSSSSGTQAYEQYFGPGTRLTVT.

The rearrangement links TRBV9 to TRBJ1-5, with a possible D match to TRBD1 (6 bases). The ends were cut back, 3 bases at V and 9 bases at J, with 16 bases in the middle. This CDR3 contains 14 residues. Germline V gives CDR1 SGDLS, CDR2 YYNGEE. CDR3 nucleotides: TGTGCCAGCAGCGCCCAGGGGAGGCTCGGGCCCCAGCATTTT. Translating gives CASSAQGRLGPQHF. The full variable domain, with the rest looked up from reference TRBV9 and TRBJ1-5, is DSGVTQTPKHLITATGQRVTLRCSPRSGDLSVYWYQQSLDQGLQFLIQYYNGEERAKGNILERFSAQQFPDLHSELNLSSLELGDSALYFCASSAQGRLGPQHFGDGTRLSIL.